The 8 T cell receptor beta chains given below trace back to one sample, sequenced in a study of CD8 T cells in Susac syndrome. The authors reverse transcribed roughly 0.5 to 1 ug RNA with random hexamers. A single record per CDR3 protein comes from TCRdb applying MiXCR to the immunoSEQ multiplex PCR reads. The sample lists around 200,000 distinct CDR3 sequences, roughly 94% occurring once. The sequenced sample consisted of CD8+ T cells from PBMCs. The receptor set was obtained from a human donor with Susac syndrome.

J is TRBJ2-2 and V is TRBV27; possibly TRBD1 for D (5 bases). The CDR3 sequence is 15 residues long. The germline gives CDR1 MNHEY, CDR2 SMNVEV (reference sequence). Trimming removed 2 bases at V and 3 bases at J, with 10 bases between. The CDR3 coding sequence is TGTGCCAGCAGTTTAATCGACAGTTACACCGGGGAGCTGTTTTTT. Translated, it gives CASSLIDSYTGELFF.

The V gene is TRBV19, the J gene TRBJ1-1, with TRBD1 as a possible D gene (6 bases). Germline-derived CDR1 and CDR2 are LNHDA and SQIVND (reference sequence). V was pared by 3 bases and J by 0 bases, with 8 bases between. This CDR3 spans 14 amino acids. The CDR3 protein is CASSITGMNTEAFF. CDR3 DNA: TGTGCCAGTAGTATCACAGGGATGAACACTGAAGCTTTCTTT.

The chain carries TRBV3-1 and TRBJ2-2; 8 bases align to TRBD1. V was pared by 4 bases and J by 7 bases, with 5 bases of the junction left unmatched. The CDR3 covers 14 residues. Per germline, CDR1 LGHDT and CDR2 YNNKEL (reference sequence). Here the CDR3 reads CASSPGGGVGELFF. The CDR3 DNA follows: TGTGCCAGCAGCCCAGGGGGCGGGGTCGGGGAGCTGTTTTTT.

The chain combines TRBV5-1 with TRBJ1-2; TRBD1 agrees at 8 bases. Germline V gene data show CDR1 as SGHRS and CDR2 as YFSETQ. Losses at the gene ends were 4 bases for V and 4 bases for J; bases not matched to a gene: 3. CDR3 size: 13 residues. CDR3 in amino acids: CASSTGQGYGYTF. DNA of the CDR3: TGCGCCAGCAGCACCGGACAGGGCTATGGCTACACCTTC.

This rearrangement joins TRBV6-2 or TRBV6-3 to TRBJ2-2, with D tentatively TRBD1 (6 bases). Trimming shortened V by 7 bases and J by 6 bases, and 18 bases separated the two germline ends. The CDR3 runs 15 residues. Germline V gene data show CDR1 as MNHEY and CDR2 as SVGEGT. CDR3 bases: TGTGCCAGCATGACCCCGATGGGGGCGGCCGGGGAGCTGTTTTTT. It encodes CASMTPMGAAGELFF.

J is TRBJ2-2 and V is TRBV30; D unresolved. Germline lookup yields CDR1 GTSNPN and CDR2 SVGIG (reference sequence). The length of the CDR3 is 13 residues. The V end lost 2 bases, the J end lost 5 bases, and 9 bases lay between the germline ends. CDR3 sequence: CAWSSGSTGELFF. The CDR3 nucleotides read TGTGCCTGGAGTTCCGGTTCTACCGGGGAGCTGTTTTTT.

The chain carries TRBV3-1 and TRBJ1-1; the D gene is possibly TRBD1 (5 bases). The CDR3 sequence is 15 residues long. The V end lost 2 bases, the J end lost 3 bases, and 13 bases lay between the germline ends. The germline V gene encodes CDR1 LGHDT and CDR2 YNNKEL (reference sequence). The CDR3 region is CASSQNLGGDTEAFF. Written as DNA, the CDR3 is TGTGCCAGCAGCCAAAACCTCGGAGGGGACACTGAAGCTTTCTTT. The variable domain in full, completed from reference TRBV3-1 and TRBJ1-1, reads DTAVSQTPKYLVTQMGNDKSIKCEQNLGHDTMYWYKQDSKKFLKIMFSYNNKELIINETVPNRFSPKSPDKAHLNLHINSLELGDSAVYFCASSQNLGGDTEAFFGQGTRLTVV.

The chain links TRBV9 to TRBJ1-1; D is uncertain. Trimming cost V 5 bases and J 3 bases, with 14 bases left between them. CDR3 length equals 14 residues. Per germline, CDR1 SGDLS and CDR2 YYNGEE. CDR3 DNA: TGTGCCAGCAGGACAAGCCCCGCGCACACTGAAGCTTTCTTT. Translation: CASRTSPAHTEAFF.